This TCR beta chain was recovered during a study of shared clonotypes between healthy human individuals. Measured with immunoSEQ multiplex PCR; TCRdb has only the in-frame clones, and not every one. The sample holds around 600,000 clones, 90% to 95% seen once. CD45RO negativity and positive selection for CCR7 defined naive CD8 cells, a population that excluded terminally differentiated effector memory CD45RA+ cells. Germline-derived CDR1 and CDR2 are MNHEY and SMNVEV (reference sequence). V dropped 5 bases and J dropped 4 bases, with 21 bases sitting between them. The CDR3 has 16 amino acids. The genes are TRBV27 and TRBJ2-7; perhaps TRBD2 as D (5 bases). The receptor was derived from a woman aged 30 to 39 in good health. Sequencing was performed on naive CD8+ T cells sorted from blood. The CDR3 protein is CASSPYQLGSTYEQYF. The CDR3 DNA follows: TGTGCCAGCAGTCCCTACCAGCTGGGGAGTACTTACGAGCAGTACTTC.